One and the same sample provided the 6 T cell receptor beta chains below, sequenced in a study of blood T cell repertoires in COVID-19. Libraries were prepared by immunoSEQ multiplex PCR; TCRdb keeps only in-frame clonotypes and omits some of them. Of about 83,000 clones listed, more than 75% are singletons. Input material: peripheral blood. The receptor set was obtained from a man at least 80 years old with active or convalescent COVID-19.

The chain has TRBV2 and TRBJ2-1; 9 bases map to TRBD2. The junction had 6 bases not matched to a gene; V was cut back by 4 bases and J by 5 bases. The CDR3 extends over 15 amino acids. CDR1 is SNHLY and CDR2 is FYNNEI in the germline V gene. In nucleotides, the CDR3 is TGTGCCAGCAGTGTAGGAGCGGGAGGCAACAATGAGCAGTTCTTC. Its translation: CASSVGAGGNNEQFF.

This CDR3 reads CASRTTGAYGYTF. Written as DNA, the CDR3 is TGTGCCAGCAGAACGACAGGGGCCTATGGCTACACCTTC. J is TRBJ1-2 and V is TRBV28, with TRBD1 identical over 8 bases. CDR1 MDHEN and CDR2 SYDVKM come from the germline V gene. V gave up 6 bases and J gave up 4 bases; unmatched junction bases: 4. CDR3 length: 13 amino acids.

The chain has TRBV6-2 or TRBV6-3 and TRBJ1-5; tentative D call: TRBD1 (5 bases). The CDR3 consists of 16 residues. V was shortened by 4 bases and J by 0 bases, with 13 bases between the two germline ends. In germline, CDR1 is MNHEY, CDR2 SVGEGT. The CDR3 bases are TGTGCCAGCAGTTTAGCAGGGCAAAATAGCAATCAGCCCCAGCATTTT. Protein: CASSLAGQNSNQPQHF.

This sequence joins TRBV19 and TRBJ2-1; maybe TRBD2 (6 bases). CDR3 length: 13 residues. Germline assignment: CDR1 LNHDA and CDR2 SQIVND (reference sequence). Trimming left V 11 bases short and J 4 bases short, with 15 bases between. The CDR3 DNA reads TGTGCCTGCGGGAAGTACTCATACAATGAGCAGTTCTTC. It is translated as CACGKYSYNEQFF.

The chain is built from TRBV28 and TRBJ2-1; D not certain. CDR3 length: 13 amino acids. Trimming stripped 4 bases from V and 8 bases from J, with 12 bases between. The germline V gene encodes CDR1 MDHEN and CDR2 SYDVKM. The CDR3 sequence is CASSSSPRDEQFF. CDR3 in DNA: TGTGCCAGCAGTTCATCCCCTCGGGATGAGCAGTTCTTC.

The V call is TRBV2, the J call TRBJ1-2, with TRBD1 as a possible D gene (6 bases). V lost 5 bases, J lost 2 bases, and 9 bases lay in between. From germline, CDR1 is SNHLY and CDR2 FYNNEI. The CDR3 loop spans 13 amino acids. Written as DNA, the CDR3 is TGTGCCAGCAGTCCTGGACAGAACTATGGCTACACCTTC. It is translated as CASSPGQNYGYTF.